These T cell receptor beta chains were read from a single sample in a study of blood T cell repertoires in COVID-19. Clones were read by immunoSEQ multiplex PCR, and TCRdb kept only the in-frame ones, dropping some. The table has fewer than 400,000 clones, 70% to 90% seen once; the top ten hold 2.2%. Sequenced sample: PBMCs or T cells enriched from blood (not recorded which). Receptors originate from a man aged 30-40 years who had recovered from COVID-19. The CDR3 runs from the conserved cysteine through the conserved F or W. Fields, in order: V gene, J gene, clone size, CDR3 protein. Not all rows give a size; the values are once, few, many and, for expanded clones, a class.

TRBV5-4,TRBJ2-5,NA,CASSPGQGVAQETQYF
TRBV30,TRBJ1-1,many,CAPPVYRDTEAFF
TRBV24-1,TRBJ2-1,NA,CATSEALGNNNEQFF
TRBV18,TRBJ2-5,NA,CASSPGLSETQYF
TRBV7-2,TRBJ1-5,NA,CASSSAGNQPQHF
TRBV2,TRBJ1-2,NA,CASAKQGVTYGYTF
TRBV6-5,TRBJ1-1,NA,CASLGTGGTEAFF
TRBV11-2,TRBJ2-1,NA,CASSLGRGAINEQFF
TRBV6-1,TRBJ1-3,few,CASSEAGSGNTIYF
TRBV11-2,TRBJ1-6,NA,CASSLGWGDSPLHF
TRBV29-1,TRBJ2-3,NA,CSAAQQGSWTDTQYF
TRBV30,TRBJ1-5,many,CAWSTMTKGDQPQHF
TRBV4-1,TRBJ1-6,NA,CASSQESSRNSPLHF
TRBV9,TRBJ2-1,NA,CASSVETSGGGEQFF
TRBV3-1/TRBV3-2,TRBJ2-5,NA,CASSQDPLLRTQYF
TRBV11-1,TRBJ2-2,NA,CASRGQMNTGELFF
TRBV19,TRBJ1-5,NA,CASSTQGNVGNQPQHF
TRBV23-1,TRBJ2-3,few,CASSKGGEGPDTQYF
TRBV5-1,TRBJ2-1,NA,CASSLTGEPYNEQFF
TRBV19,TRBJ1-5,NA,CASSARQGAQPQHF